This T cell receptor (beta chain) was obtained from a study of T cell repertoires in ileal Crohn's disease. In the study overall: Operated complications were stricturing disease (roughly 60%) and penetrating disease (approximately 39%). Study conclusions and caveats: Clonal expansions were more frequent in active smokers than non-smokers at surgery.

V lost 2 bases and J 9 bases, leaving 18 bases between the germline ends. CDR1 and CDR2 from the germline V gene are SGHDT and YYEEEE. This CDR3 has 16 amino acids. Indicated time point: neoterminal ileum biopsy at postoperative endoscopy, about 6 months after surgery. Patients were adults with ileal or ileocolonic Crohn's disease needing resection. Five hundred nanograms of biopsy DNA per sample underwent TCRB immunosequencing. The assay was immunoSEQ multiplex PCR, and TCRdb's table has in-frame clones only and misses some. The data hold about 5,400 clones, with around 63% observed a single time. This clone has only a few counts. Its specificity is unknown.

Sequenced input: ileal tissue. The sequence was obtained from an adult with Crohn's disease. The V call is TRBV5-6, the J call TRBJ1-6; TRBD1 might be the D (6 bases). CDR3 bases: TGTGCCAGCAGCTTCACCCAGGGGTCCCGAATTTCACCCCTCCACTTT. Translated: CASSFTQGSRISPLHF.